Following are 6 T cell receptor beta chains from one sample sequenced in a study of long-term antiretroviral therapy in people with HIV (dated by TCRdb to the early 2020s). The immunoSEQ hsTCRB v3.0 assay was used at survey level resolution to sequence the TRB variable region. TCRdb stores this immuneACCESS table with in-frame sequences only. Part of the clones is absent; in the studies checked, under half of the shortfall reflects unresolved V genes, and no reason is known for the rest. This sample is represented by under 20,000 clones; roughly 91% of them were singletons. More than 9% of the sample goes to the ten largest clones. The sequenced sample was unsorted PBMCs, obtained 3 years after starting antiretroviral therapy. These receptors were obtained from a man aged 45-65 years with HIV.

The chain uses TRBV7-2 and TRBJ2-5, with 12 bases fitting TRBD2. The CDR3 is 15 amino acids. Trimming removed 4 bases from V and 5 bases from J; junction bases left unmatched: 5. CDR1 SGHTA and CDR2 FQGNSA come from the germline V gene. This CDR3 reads CASSSRLAGAETQYF. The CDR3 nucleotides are TGTGCCAGCAGCTCGAGACTAGCGGGGGCCGAGACCCAGTACTTC.

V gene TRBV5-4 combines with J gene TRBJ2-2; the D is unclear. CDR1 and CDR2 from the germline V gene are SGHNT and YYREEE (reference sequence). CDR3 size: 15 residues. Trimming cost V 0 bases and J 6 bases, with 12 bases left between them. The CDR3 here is CASSLDPRVAGELFF. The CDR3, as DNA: TGTGCCAGCAGCTTGGATCCTAGAGTGGCCGGGGAGCTGTTTTTT.

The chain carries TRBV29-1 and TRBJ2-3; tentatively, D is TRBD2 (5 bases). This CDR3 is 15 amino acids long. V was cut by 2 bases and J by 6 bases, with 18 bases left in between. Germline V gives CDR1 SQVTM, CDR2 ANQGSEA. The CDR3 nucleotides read TGCAGCGTTGAAATGGGAGTCACCTTTTCGGATACGCAGTATTTT. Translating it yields CSVEMGVTFSDTQYF.

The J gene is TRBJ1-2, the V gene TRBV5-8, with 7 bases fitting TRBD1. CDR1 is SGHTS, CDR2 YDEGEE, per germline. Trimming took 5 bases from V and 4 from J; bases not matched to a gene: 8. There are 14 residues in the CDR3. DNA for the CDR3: TGTGCCAGCAGGGAAGGGGGCGGACCCTATGGCTACACCTTC. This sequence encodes CASREGGGPYGYTF.

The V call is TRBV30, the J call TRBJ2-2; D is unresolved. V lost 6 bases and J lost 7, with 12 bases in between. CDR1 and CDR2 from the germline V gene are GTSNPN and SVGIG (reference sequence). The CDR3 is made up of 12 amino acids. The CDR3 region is CACPKRVGELFF. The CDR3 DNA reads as TGTGCCTGCCCAAAAAGGGTCGGGGAGCTGTTTTTT.

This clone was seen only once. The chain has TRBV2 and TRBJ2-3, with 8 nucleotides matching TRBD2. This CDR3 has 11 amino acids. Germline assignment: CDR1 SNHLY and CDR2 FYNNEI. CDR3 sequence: CAREGTDTQYF. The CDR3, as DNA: TGTGCGCGGGAGGGCACAGATACGCAGTATTTT.